This TCR beta chain was retrieved from a study of shared clonotypes between healthy human individuals. The length of the CDR3 is 13 residues. Germline V gene lookup returns CDR1 MDHEN and CDR2 SYDVKM. V was shortened by 3 bases and J by 3 bases, with 9 bases between the two germline ends. The method was immunoSEQ multiplex PCR; TCRdb's version includes in-frame clones alone and lacks a portion of them. The sample comprises about 92,000 clones, almost 70% of which are singletons, and approximately 55% rests with the top ten. The sequenced sample consisted of memory CD8+ T cells sorted from blood. As to subset: CD45RO+ cells pooled with CCR7-negative TemRA cells. V and J are TRBV28 and TRBJ2-7; D uncertain. This sequence originates from a man in his thirties or forties in good health. CDR3 protein: CASSLQQSYEQYF. The CDR3 DNA is TGTGCCAGCAGTTTGCAACAGAGCTACGAGCAGTACTTC.